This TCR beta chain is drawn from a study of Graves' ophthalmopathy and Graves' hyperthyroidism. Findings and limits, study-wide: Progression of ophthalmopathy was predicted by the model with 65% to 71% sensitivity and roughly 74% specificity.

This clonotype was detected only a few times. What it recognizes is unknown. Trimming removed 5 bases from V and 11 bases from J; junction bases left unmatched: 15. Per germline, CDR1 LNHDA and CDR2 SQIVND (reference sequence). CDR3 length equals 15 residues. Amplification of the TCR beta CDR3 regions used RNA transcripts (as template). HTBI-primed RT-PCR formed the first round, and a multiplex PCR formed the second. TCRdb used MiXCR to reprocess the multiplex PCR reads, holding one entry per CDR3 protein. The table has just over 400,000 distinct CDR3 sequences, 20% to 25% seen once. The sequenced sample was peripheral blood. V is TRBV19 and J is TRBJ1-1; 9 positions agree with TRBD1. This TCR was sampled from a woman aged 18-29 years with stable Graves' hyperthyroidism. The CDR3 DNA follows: TGTGCCAGTAGTGCGTTCGGGGACAGGGCCGAGGTCGCTTTCTTT. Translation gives CASSAFGDRAEVAFF.